This T cell receptor (beta chain) was captured in a study of siplizumab effects on memory and regulatory T cells (dated by TCRdb to the late 2010s). Notes on the research overall: The study looked at the effect of siplizumab, an anti-CD2 antibody, on alloreactive T-cell subsets in allogeneic mixed lymphocyte reactions made from human PBMCs. Overall study outcomes, separate from this receptor: The suppressive function of proliferating Tregs from siplizumab cultures was not functionally confirmed. Siplizumab significantly reduced the cumulative frequency of alloreactive sequences traceable to unstimulated CD4+ memory T cells. Among mappable alloreactive CD4+ clones, an average Treg-derived fraction of approximately 73% was observed with siplizumab, compared with about 25% in control reactions. About 75-97% of proliferating CD4+ or CD8+ clones could not be given a naive or memory phenotype. Compared with memory T cells, unstimulated naive T cells appeared more diverse, and naive cells seemed to make a substantial contribution to the alloresponse. Sequences below about 10^-5 frequency were poorly captured, so only a minor fraction of alloreactive clones could be mapped to unstimulated subsets.

Of note for this clone: Its antigen remains undetermined. Base qualities are not recorded, but no much larger clone differs from it by a single base.

Preparation of the library involved the immunoSEQ multiplex PCR assay. About 10^5 TCR templates per sample were assayed by the deep sequencing platform. Genomic DNA extracted from sorted T cells was used for TCRbeta CDR3 sequencing. The study's own analysis went as follows. Clonal analysis of TCRbeta CDR3 data was done in the R programming language. Unstimulated samples were compared with post-reaction CFSE-low samples to define alloreactive CD4+ and CD8+ clones. By matching sequences to the repertoires of sorted unstimulated Treg and non-Treg cells, each alloreactive CD4+ clone was assigned a regulatory or non-regulatory origin. As stored in TCRdb, this immuneACCESS dataset retains in-frame rearrangements with V and J assigned. A fraction of the clones does not appear; measured against another copy, unresolved V genes explain less than half of the discrepancy, and the remainder lacks a known reason. The V and J calls and clone size are taken from that table; D and trimming were inferred from the DNA. This sample has tens of thousands of clones in its table, and around 90% of those were observed once. The ten largest clones take up roughly 0.25% of the sample.

In a few donor pairs, further sequencing was done on unstimulated CD8+ naive, CD4+ memory, CD8+ TEMRA, CD4+ naive and CD8+ effector memory subsets. Sorted unstimulated T cells and proliferating T cells recovered from mixed lymphocyte reactions were subjected to TCRbeta CDR3 sequencing. Fresh whole blood from ten HLA-typed healthy donors was used as the source from which PBMCs were isolated. V and J are truncated by 8 bases and 3 bases respectively, leaving an intervening sequence of 10 bases. The germline V gene encodes CDR1 SEHNR and CDR2 FQNEAQ (reference sequence). The CDR3 numbers 12 residues from cysteine through phenylalanine. Of the read, only the CDR3 DNA is kept; its 36 bases are in frame from base 1.

The V and J segments used are TRBV7-9 and TRBJ1-1, with the D gene not clear enough to name. The receptor comes from a human donor in good health. The specimen sequenced was naive CD4+ T cells sorted from blood. Reading the label with the study, this specimen's cell subset or site is: unstimulated naive T cells. The CDR3 corresponds to CASSRLDTEAFF. The DNA reads TGTGCCAGCTCCCGGCTGGACACTGAAGCTTTCTTT.